These 5 T cell receptor beta chains were sequenced from one sample in a study of T cell repertoires in aging, cancer and after chemotherapy. TCR beta rearrangements were amplified from peripheral blood genomic DNA. Multiplex touch-down PCR with TRB-A/B primers amplified rearranged V-D-J TRB sequences. TCRdb redid the calling of the multiplex PCR reads with MiXCR, one entry per CDR3 protein. Of around 10,000 distinct CDR3 sequences listed, about 31% are singletons. Sequencing was done on a sample of blood. Receptors were obtained from a human donor in good health.

V and J are TRBV5-1 and TRBJ2-5, with D unresolved. The V and J ends lost 2 bases and 3 bases respectively, with 14 bases between them. The germline V gene encodes CDR1 SGHRS and CDR2 YFSETQ. This CDR3 region has 15 residues. CDR3 amino acids: CASSFDWGREETQYF. CDR3 DNA sequence: TGCGCCAGCAGCTTTGATTGGGGTAGAGAAGAGACCCAGTACTTC.

V usage is TRBV24-1 and J usage is TRBJ1-5, with TRBD1 identical over 7 bases. CDR1 KGHDR and CDR2 SFDVKD come from the germline V gene. Germline trimming cut 8 bases from V and 5 bases from J; bases unmatched to any gene: 5. This CDR3 has 13 amino acids. Here the CDR3 DNA reads TGTGCCACCACGAGACAGGGCCATCAGCCCCAGCATTTT. Translating gives CATTRQGHQPQHF.

This clonotype showed up just a few times. The chain combines TRBV19 with TRBJ1-1, with D unresolved. The CDR3 has 13 residues. Per the germline V gene, CDR1 is LNHDA and CDR2 is SQIVND (reference sequence). The V end lost 3 bases, the J end lost 4 bases, and 9 bases lay between the germline ends. CDR3 loop: CASSILGGTEAFF. CDR3 in DNA: TGTGCCAGTAGTATCCTGGGCGGCACTGAAGCTTTCTTT.

About this clonotype itself: One junction end disagrees with the germline gene, perhaps due to a read error. V gene TRBV27 combines with J gene TRBJ1-1, with a possible D match to TRBD1 (5 bases). In germline, CDR1 is MNHEY, CDR2 SMNVEV (reference sequence). CDR3 length: 13 amino acids. CDR3: CAISAGLNTEAFF. CDR3 sequence (DNA): TGTGCCATCAGTGCAGGGTTGAACACTGAAGCTTTCTTT.

The rearrangement links TRBV20-1 to TRBJ2-1; 7 positions match TRBD2. The CDR3 contains 13 residues. Germline V gene data show CDR1 as DFQATT and CDR2 as SNEGSKA (reference sequence). V was pared by 5 bases and J by 4 bases, with 5 bases of the junction left unmatched. CDR3 sequence (DNA): TGCAGTGCTTCGACTAGCCCTTACAATGAGCAGTTCTTC. This codes for CSASTSPYNEQFF.